This TCR beta chain was sequenced during a study of cytomegalovirus exposure and HLA in healthy donors. The primer mix had 60 Vbeta and 13 Jbeta primers. Repertoires were generated with immunoSEQ multiplex PCR, while TCRdb's copy carries only in-frame clones and drops some. Among 200,000 to 250,000 clones listed, roughly 80% were seen once. V was cut by 3 bases and J by 5 bases, with 16 bases left in between. Germline CDR1 is LNHDA and CDR2 is SQIVND (reference sequence). CDR3 size: 15 residues. This receptor was obtained from a male donor in good health and CMV-seronegative. This rearrangement joins TRBV19 to TRBJ1-2; no firm D call. The material sequenced was PBMCs. CDR3 sequence (DNA): TGTGCCAGTAGTATGGACGGGGAGGTGGGGTATGGCTACACCTTC. Residues: CASSMDGEVGYGYTF. The full variable domain, its missing parts supplied by reference TRBV19 and TRBJ1-2, is DGGITQSPKYLFRKEGQNVTLSCEQNLNHDAMYWYRQDPGQGLRLIYYSQIVNDFQKGDIAEGYSVSREKKESFPLTVTSAQKNPTAFYLCASSMDGEVGYGYTFGSGTRLTVV.